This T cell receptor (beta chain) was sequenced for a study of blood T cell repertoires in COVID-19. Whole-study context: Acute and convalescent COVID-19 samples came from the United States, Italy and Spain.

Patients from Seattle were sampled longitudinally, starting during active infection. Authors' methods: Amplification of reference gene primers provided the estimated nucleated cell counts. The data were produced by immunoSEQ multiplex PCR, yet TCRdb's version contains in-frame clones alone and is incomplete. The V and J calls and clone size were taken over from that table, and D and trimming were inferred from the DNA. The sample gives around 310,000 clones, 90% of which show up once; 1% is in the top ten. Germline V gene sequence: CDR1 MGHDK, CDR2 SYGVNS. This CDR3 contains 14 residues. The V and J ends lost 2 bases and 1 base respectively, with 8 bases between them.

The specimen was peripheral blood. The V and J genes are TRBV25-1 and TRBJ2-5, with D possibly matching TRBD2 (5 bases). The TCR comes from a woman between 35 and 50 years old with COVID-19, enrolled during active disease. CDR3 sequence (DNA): TGTGCCAGCAGTGAAGCCGGGATCCAAGAGACCCAGTACTTC. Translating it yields CASSEAGIQETQYF.